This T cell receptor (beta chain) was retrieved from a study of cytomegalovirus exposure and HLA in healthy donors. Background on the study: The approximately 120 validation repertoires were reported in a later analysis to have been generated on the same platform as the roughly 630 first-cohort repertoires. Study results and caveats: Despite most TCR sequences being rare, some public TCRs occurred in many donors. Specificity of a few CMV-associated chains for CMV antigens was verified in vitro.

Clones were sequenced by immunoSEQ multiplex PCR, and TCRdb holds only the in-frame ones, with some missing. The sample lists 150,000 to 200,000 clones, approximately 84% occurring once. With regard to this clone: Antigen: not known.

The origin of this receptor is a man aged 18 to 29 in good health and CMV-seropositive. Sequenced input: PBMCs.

DNA for the CDR3: TGTGCCAGCAGCTTCGGAGACTACGAGCAGTACTTC. It encodes CASSFGDYEQYF. This sequence joins TRBV11-2 and TRBJ2-7; D remains ambiguous. The CDR3 totals 12 residues. Trimming pared 3 bases from V and 3 bases from J, leaving 6 bases between. Germline CDR1 SGHAT, CDR2 FQNNGV.